The present T cell receptor (beta chain) was sequenced within a study of a mutant IDH1 vaccine in newly diagnosed glioma. Study in general: The study started vaccination 4-6 weeks after radiotherapy alone, or with temozolomide cycles. There were about 60% males and about 38% females among treated patients, whose mean age was about 38 years. Patients arrived already treated with radiotherapy, temozolomide, or both, most having had both.

Germline V CDR1 and CDR2: MGHRA, YSYEKL. V was clipped by 4 bases and J by 10 bases, with 11 bases between them. CDR3 length equals 12 residues. TCRdb's table, derived via immunoSEQ multiplex PCR, lists solely in-frame clones and lacks some. Here the sample spans more than 35,000 clones, 81% being singletons. This clone came up once. Its antigen is not identified. Time point denoted: week 35, safety follow-up. Topical imiquimod accompanied each vaccine dose, which consisted of 300 ug of mutant IDH1 20-mer peptide. Patients came in for eight vaccinations, in weeks 1, 3, 5, 7, 11, 15, 19 and 23. This specimen was PBMCs, taken from a glioma patient whose treatment included an IDH1 peptide vaccine. The receptor's source is a woman aged 35 to 49 with glioma. Some clones in this sample may be carry-over from other donors' samples. The chain carries TRBV4-1 and TRBJ2-1, with TRBD1 as a possible D gene (6 bases). DNA for the CDR3: TGCGCCAGCAGCCCGGGACAACTAGAGCAGTTCTTC. As protein: CASSPGQLEQFF.